The entry below gives a single T cell receptor (beta chain) sequence along with its context. Its antigen is currently not known. Per-base qualities were not stored, and no clone one base away is much larger. TCRbeta CDR3 regions were amplified from genomic DNA by means of the immunoSEQ Assay, a bias-controlled multiplex PCR. Under the source paper's analysis protocol: Nucleated cell counts per sample were estimated from amplification of reference gene primers within the assay. Sequence reads were collapsed and filtered to measure the absolute abundance of every unique TCRbeta CDR3 rearrangement. For each sample, productive Simpson clonality was calculated by taking the square root of Simpson's diversity index across productive rearrangements. TCRdb limited this immuneACCESS table to in-frame rearrangements with V and J called. A share of clones is missing; checked studies link under half to unresolved V genes, and the rest is unexplained. V, J and clone size derive from that table, while D and trimming were established from the DNA sequence. For this sample there are 150,000 to 200,000 clones; around 92% appear just once. The ten biggest clones cover around 4.6% of the sample.

The junction carries 12 bases between V and J, which are trimmed by 2 bases and 0 bases respectively. The CDR3 covers 16 residues, taking in both the cysteine and the phenylalanine. Of the read, only the CDR3 DNA is kept; its 48 bases are in frame from base 1. As encoded in the germline V gene, CDR1 is SGHVS while CDR2 is FQNEAQ. In Seattle, one collaborating source enrolled patients while the infection was active and tracked those patients longitudinally over the course of disease. Each collaborating institution followed its own protocols to collect whole blood in K2EDTA tubes. For TCRbeta analysis, collaborators shipped samples in one of three forms: frozen whole blood, isolated PBMCs, or DNA extracted from either of those sample types. The data stem from a study of blood T cell repertoires in COVID-19 (dated by TCRdb to the early 2020s). Study-level background: Samples covering the acute and convalescent phases of COVID-19 were provided by collaborators in the United States, Italy and Spain. Deeply sampled blood TCRbeta repertoires from subjects exposed to, actively infected with, or recovered from COVID-19 were included in the dataset. The repertoires were released in a freely available public database meant as a resource for research on the immune response to SARS-CoV-2. HLA class I and class II types, where available, came from metadata supplied by the sample provider rather than from assay-based typing. The prospective study material was composed of cDNA or gDNA derived from T cells, B-cell-depleted T cells, or PBMCs. Nearly every sample came with metadata listing a de-identified subject ID, COVID-19 status, age in years and sex. The samples were drawn from two sources: the first 160 participants of the ongoing ImmuneRACE study, and 1,000 to 1,500 subjects contributed by 6 global collaborators. Study-level results and caveats: Clinical and demographic metadata were provided uncurated, with the amount varying by source and participant.

The receptor was derived from a man in his thirties or forties with COVID-19, enrolled during active disease. The V and J segments used are TRBV7-8 and TRBJ2-3; no D segment can be confidently identified. What was sequenced was peripheral blood. The sequenced DNA: TGTGCCAGCAGCTTAAGACAAGATCCTAGCACAGATACGCAGTATTTT. It translates as CASSLRQDPSTDTQYF.